These T cell receptor beta chains were read from a single sample in a study of CD8 T cells in ankylosing spondylitis. TCRdb fed the 5' RACE reads into MiXCR, producing one record per CDR3 protein. The sample includes approximately 400,000 distinct CDR3 sequences, roughly 17% of them seen just once. The sequencing input was blood, either unsorted or a sorted T cell fraction (not recorded which). These receptors were obtained from a male donor with ankylosing spondylitis. Each CDR3 is given with its conserved first and last residue. A D gene is named only where the DNA matches it firmly. Only some rows state a clone size, as once, few, many or a class for expanded clones.

v_call	d_call	clone_size	j_call	cdr3_aa	cdr3_nt
TRBV6-1	.	few	TRBJ1-2	CASTSRGRYGYTF	TGTGCCAGCACCAGCCGCGGCCGCTATGGCTACACCTTC
TRBV7-2	TRBD2	few	TRBJ2-3	CASSSTSGTISTDTQYF	TGTGCCAGCAGCTCGACTAGCGGGACTATAAGCACAGATACGCAGTATTTT
TRBV20-1	.	few	TRBJ1-5	CSAKGQNSNQPQHF	TGCAGTGCTAAAGGGCAAAATAGCAATCAGCCCCAGCATTTT
TRBV20-1	.	few	TRBJ1-2	CSARVRFLGYTF	TGCAGTGCTAGAGTCAGGTTTCTTGGCTACACCTTC
TRBV18	.	few	TRBJ1-1	CASSPSRGKNTEAFF	TGTGCCAGCTCACCATCCAGGGGTAAGAACACTGAAGCTTTCTTT
TRBV3-1	TRBD2	few	TRBJ2-2	CASSVGLADTGELFF	TGTGCCAGCAGCGTGGGACTAGCAGACACCGGGGAGCTGTTTTTT
TRBV6-1	.	.	TRBJ2-6	CASSRIVSVSGANVLTF	TGTGCCAGCTCCCGCATTGTTTCGGTATCTGGGGCCAACGTCCTGACTTTC
TRBV4-2	.	.	TRBJ2-2	CASSQDLLTGELFF	TGTGCCAGCAGCCAAGATCTACTTACCGGGGAGCTGTTTTTT
TRBV20-1	TRBD1	.	TRBJ2-1	CSAKRTGNHNEQFF	TGCAGTGCAAAGCGGACAGGGAATCACAATGAGCAGTTCTTC
TRBV20-1	.	few	TRBJ1-1	CSAKSGGIPNTEAFF	TGCAGTGCTAAGTCGGGGGGGATACCGAACACTGAAGCTTTCTTT
TRBV5-1	TRBD1	few	TRBJ1-6	CASRPGTGVSPLHF	TGCGCCAGCAGACCCGGGACAGGGGTTTCACCCCTCCACTTT
TRBV20-1	TRBD2	few	TRBJ2-1	CSARSLAGTLLSYNEQFF	TGCAGTGCTAGATCTCTAGCGGGGACCCTTCTATCCTACAATGAGCAGTTCTTC
TRBV5-1	.	few	TRBJ2-1	CASSLGFYNEQFF	TGCGCCAGCAGCTTGGGGTTTTACAATGAGCAGTTCTTC
TRBV5-1	TRBD2	.	TRBJ2-3	CASSLRRTGLAGTDTQYF	TGCGCCAGCAGCTTGCGAAGGACGGGACTAGCGGGCACAGATACGCAGTATTTT
TRBV12-3/TRBV12-4	TRBD2	.	TRBJ2-3	CASSRTSGSWRRTDTQYF	TGTGCCAGCAGTCGGACTAGCGGGAGTTGGAGGCGTACAGATACGCAGTATTTT
TRBV5-1	.	.	TRBJ1-2	CASSLTPPGRIYGYTF	TGCGCCAGCAGCTTAACACCCCCGGGACGGATCTATGGCTACACCTTC
TRBV29-1	TRBD2	.	TRBJ2-3	CSVKRRSSGRDTQYF	TGCAGCGTCAAACGGAGGAGCAGCGGGAGAGATACGCAGTATTTT
TRBV27	.	few	TRBJ1-5	CASSLWGLNQPQHF	TGTGCCAGCAGCCTATGGGGCCTCAATCAGCCCCAGCATTTT
TRBV12-3/TRBV12-4	TRBD1	few	TRBJ1-4	CASRPTGGRSTNEKLFF	TGTGCCAGCAGGCCTACAGGGGGCAGGTCAACTAATGAAAAACTGTTTTTT
TRBV18	.	.	TRBJ2-7	CASSHLDPGEQYF	TGTGCCAGCTCACATCTAGACCCGGGAGAGCAGTACTTC
TRBV20-1	TRBD2	.	TRBJ2-7	CSARDWRGSNYEQYF	TGCAGTGCTAGAGATTGGCGGGGGTCGAACTACGAGCAGTACTTC
TRBV5-1	TRBD1	few	TRBJ2-5	CASSFGQGKEVVQETQYF	TGCGCCAGCAGCTTTGGACAGGGGAAGGAGGTAGTCCAAGAGACCCAGTACTTC
TRBV20-1	TRBD1	.	TRBJ1-5	CSARDPGTGNNQPQHF	TGCAGTGCTAGAGACCCCGGGACAGGGAACAATCAGCCCCAGCATTTT
TRBV7-8	TRBD2	few	TRBJ2-5	CASSLGGGGAIETQYF	TGTGCCAGCAGCTTAGGAGGCGGGGGGGCCATAGAGACCCAGTACTTC
TRBV4-2	.	.	TRBJ2-2	CASSQDIPGRNTGELFF	TGTGCCAGCAGCCAAGATATCCCCGGGAGGAACACCGGGGAGCTGTTTTTT
TRBV29-1	.	few	TRBJ2-2	CSVEERSGITGELFF	TGCAGCGTTGAAGAACGGTCAGGAATCACCGGGGAGCTGTTTTTT
TRBV20-1	.	.	TRBJ2-5	CSVSWGETQYF	TGCAGTGTCAGTTGGGGAGAGACCCAGTACTTC
TRBV12-3/TRBV12-4	.	.	TRBJ1-4	CASSLGQALATNEKLFF	TGTGCCAGCAGTTTGGGGCAGGCCCTTGCAACTAATGAAAAACTGTTTTTT
TRBV4-1	.	few	TRBJ2-1	CASSPRASGPSYNEQFF	TGCGCCAGCAGTCCTCGGGCCAGCGGGCCCTCCTACAATGAGCAGTTCTTC
TRBV6-1	.	few	TRBJ1-1	CASSQYGAGDTEAFF	TGTGCCAGCAGTCAGTACGGGGCGGGGGACACTGAAGCTTTCTTT
TRBV29-1	.	few	TRBJ2-7	CSVEANSGLYF	TGCAGCGTTGAGGCTAACAGCGGACTGTACTTC
TRBV12-3/TRBV12-4	.	many	TRBJ1-2	CASSLAGVNYGYTF	TGTGCCAGCAGTTTGGCCGGGGTTAACTATGGCTACACCTTC
TRBV15	.	few	TRBJ2-7	CATSRSLGDEQYF	TGTGCCACCAGCAGAAGTCTGGGGGACGAGCAGTACTTC
TRBV5-1	.	few	TRBJ2-2	CASSLAGRTGELFF	TGCGCCAGCAGCTTAGCAGGGCGAACCGGGGAGCTGTTTTTT
TRBV24-1	.	.	TRBJ1-4	CATSDQGTGNEKLFF	TGTGCCACCAGTGATCAAGGGACCGGTAACGAAAAACTGTTTTTT
TRBV2	.	few	TRBJ2-7	CASSKGLYEQYF	TGTGCCAGCAGTAAAGGGCTCTACGAGCAGTACTTC
TRBV5-1	.	many	TRBJ1-1	CASSWDGPDTEAFF	TGCGCCAGCAGCTGGGACGGTCCGGACACTGAAGCTTTCTTT
TRBV20-1	TRBD2	few	TRBJ2-1	CSATKLVLAGANEQFF	TGCAGTGCTACTAAACTGGTACTAGCGGGAGCAAATGAGCAGTTCTTC
TRBV12-3/TRBV12-4	.	.	TRBJ1-6	CASSFGSGNSPLHF	TGTGCCAGCAGTTTTGGATCAGGAAATTCACCCCTCCACTTT
TRBV12-3/TRBV12-4	TRBD1	.	TRBJ1-1	CASSSWTGMNTEAFF	TGTGCCAGCAGTTCTTGGACAGGGATGAACACTGAAGCTTTCTTT
TRBV3-1	.	few	TRBJ2-3	CASSLSGLSTDTQYF	TGTGCCAGCAGCCTTTCGGGCCTGAGCACAGATACGCAGTATTTT
TRBV20-1	.	.	TRBJ2-7	CSARQGYPYEQYF	TGCAGTGCTAGACAGGGGTACCCCTACGAGCAGTACTTC
TRBV25-1	.	many	TRBJ2-2	CASRRDTGELFF	TGTGCCAGCAGGAGGGACACCGGGGAGCTGTTTTTT
TRBV9	TRBD1	.	TRBJ2-1	CASSGGARQGAGNEQFF	TGTGCCAGCAGCGGAGGGGCCCGGCAGGGGGCGGGTAATGAGCAGTTCTTC
TRBV9	.	.	TRBJ2-3	CASSAGRQVRADTQYF	TGTGCCAGCAGCGCCGGGCGGCAAGTACGGGCAGATACGCAGTATTTT
TRBV3-1	TRBD2	few	TRBJ2-1	CASSRQSSGSHEQFF	TGTGCCAGCAGCCGCCAATCTAGCGGGAGCCATGAGCAGTTCTTC
TRBV7-3	TRBD2	.	TRBJ2-1	CASSPLGSGRLNEQFF	TGTGCCAGCAGCCCACTGGGGAGCGGGAGGTTAAATGAGCAGTTCTTC
TRBV10-3	.	.	TRBJ2-7	CAISQDLYEQYF	TGTGCCATCAGTCAAGACTTGTACGAGCAGTACTTC
TRBV29-1	TRBD2	many	TRBJ2-5	CSVDLAGGGETQYF	TGCAGCGTTGACCTAGCGGGAGGGGGCGAGACCCAGTACTTC
TRBV20-1	TRBD1	.	TRBJ1-2	CSARVRTGDYGYTF	TGCAGTGCTAGAGTCCGGACAGGAGACTATGGCTACACCTTC
TRBV11-2	.	few	TRBJ2-3	CASSLGSPPDTQYF	TGTGCCAGCAGCTTAGGTTCCCCGCCAGATACGCAGTATTTT
TRBV11-2	.	.	TRBJ2-4	CASSLGDPGKNIQYF	TGTGCCAGCAGCTTAGGAGACCCCGGGAAAAACATTCAGTACTTC
TRBV5-1	TRBD1	few	TRBJ2-3	CASSYRRDRGDTQYF	TGCGCCAGCAGCTACAGGAGGGACAGGGGGGATACGCAGTATTTT